A selection of T cell receptor beta chains follows, all from one sample in a study of shared T cell receptors in the human thymus. Clones were sequenced by immunoSEQ multiplex PCR, and TCRdb holds only the in-frame ones, with some missing. The sample has 600,000 to 900,000 clones, approximately 85% seen once. The sample was also reused in another study, on human thymus T cells.

The sequencing sample was made of thymocytes. All receptors derive from a girl less than two years old with a congenital heart defect. Both conserved end residues are trimmed from each CDR3.

V	length	CDR3
TRBV5-1	13	ASSLDPGGVRGYT
TRBV19	12	ASSGGQGNQPQH
TRBV4-1	17	ASSQVIRDSSRSGNTIY
TRBV6-5	10	ASSQPGIEAF
TRBV7-6	17	ASSSNIYADRSSYNEQF
TRBV29-1	12	SGRDRRNTGELF
TRBV5-1	18	ASSLYVSTYGQGNFYEQF
TRBV27	12	ASSLWGGSYEQY
TRBV10-3	15	AIGTGKPSSYNSPLH
TRBV7-9	16	ASSLYRRGSQPNYGYT
TRBV27	14	ASSFNRAICGNEQF
TRBV18	9	ASLQGNEQY
TRBV5-1	12	ASATGQGGYEQY
TRBV10-3	11	ASEGGASEEAF
TRBV21-1	13	ASSNLRLYTYEQY
TRBV5-4	11	ASSSGGTGEAF
TRBV6-5	9	ASRGGVKLF
TRBV10-3	17	AISESIFGQGVKNYGYT
TRBV28	13	ASAQGGGLDYEQY
TRBV29-1	12	SVGQGSGANVLT
TRBV13	11	ASSLRTAGEAF
TRBV28	12	ASSVRGGSYGYT
TRBV28	12	ASSPAGYLSGYT
TRBV7-2	17	ASSFFPLAGITSTDTQY
TRBV19	13	ASSIRQEDSYGYT
TRBV7-9	13	ASSFVEPGSYGYT
TRBV7-2	15	ASSLGGLGRSSYEQY
TRBV5-1	15	ASSSMRSGELTDTQY
TRBV19	21	ASSIVWQGPFQGKRILNYGYT
TRBV7-9	14	ASSVKRGSFTDTQY
TRBV19	13	ASSTPGQGLNTIY
TRBV5-1	12	ASSGFRDQETQY
TRBV19	11	ASSIGQLTEAF
TRBV4-1	17	ASSQVWRTPTAPNEKLF
TRBV5-1	16	ASSLVHGWDRDRDEQY
TRBV7-2	13	ASRKRGRDHNEQF
TRBV7-6	16	ASSLDPPECQPTDTQY
TRBV5-1	14	ASSPHSRPMNTEAF
TRBV30	15	AWSGRSEQGCFGELF
TRBV5-1	12	ASSLWQGNYEQY
TRBV2	11	ASKGSLTYEQY